This T cell receptor beta chain was captured by sequencing in a study of molecular identifiers for immune sequencing clone quantification. The sample holds many counts of this clonotype. Germline-derived CDR1 and CDR2 are MNHEY and SVGEGT. The V end was cut by 0 bases, the J end by 8 bases, with 7 bases between. The CDR3 covers 12 residues. Previously described methods with listed TCR primers produced the bulk TCR libraries. TCRdb reanalysed the PCR reads using MiXCR and keeps one entry per CDR3 protein. The sample consists of 300,000 to 400,000 distinct CDR3 sequences, about 20% of them appearing once.

The source material was naive CD8+ T cells from blood, with Jurkat cell RNA spiked in. The subset: FACS-sorted CD8+CD4-CCR7+CD45RA+ naive T cells. The sequence was collected from a human donor in good health. Some libraries in this study had Jurkat cell RNA spiked in. The chain uses TRBV6-2 or TRBV6-3 and TRBJ1-1; the D is unclear. CDR3 nucleotide sequence: TGTGCCAGCAGTTACTCGGCCGGGGAAGCTTTCTTT. It specifies CASSYSAGEAFF.